What follows describes a single T cell receptor (beta chain). The PCR had 60 Vbeta and 13 Jbeta primers. Profiling relied on immunoSEQ multiplex PCR, and the TCRdb table lists in-frame clones only, not all of them. The sample contains about 180,000 clones, about four fifths of which appear only once. This entry comes from a study of cytomegalovirus exposure and HLA in healthy donors. CDR1 and CDR2 from the germline V gene are SGHRS and YFSETQ. This CDR3 has 17 residues. Trimming pared 0 bases from V and 8 bases from J, leaving 18 bases between. The chain carries TRBV5-1 and TRBJ1-6, with D perhaps TRBD1 (5 bases). Sequencing input: PBMCs. The TCR originated in a woman in her forties or fifties in good health and CMV-seronegative. The CDR3 loop reads CASSLVGPGRGDSPLHF. The CDR3 nucleotides are TGCGCCAGCAGCTTGGTAGGCCCCGGGAGGGGAGATTCACCCCTCCACTTT.